The 12 T cell receptor beta chains listed next were all sequenced from one sample in a study of T cell responses to AZD1222 COVID-19 vaccine. TCRdb's table, derived via immunoSEQ multiplex PCR, lists solely in-frame clones and lacks some. The data hold some 100,000 clones, with more than 75% observed a single time. This material consisted of peripheral blood, taken on day 0 of AZD1222 vaccination. All receptors come from an adult in good health.

This sequence joins TRBV6-2 or TRBV6-3 and TRBJ1-5; 9 nucleotides line up with TRBD1. V trimming: 4 bases; J trimming: 5 bases; junction bases outside the gene matches: 12. CDR1 and CDR2 from the germline V gene are MNHEY and SVGEGT. CDR3 length: 17 amino acids. The CDR3 is CASSSTGGVDLYQPQHF. CDR3 bases: TGTGCCAGCAGTTCGACAGGGGGGGTCGATCTTTATCAGCCCCAGCATTTT.

The chain combines TRBV28 with TRBJ1-3; maybe TRBD1 (6 bases). The CDR3 extends over 15 amino acids. The V gene's germline CDR1 is MDHEN and CDR2 SYDVKM. V lost 6 bases and J 0 bases, leaving 12 bases between the germline ends. The CDR3 region is CASRQQGSSGNTIYF. DNA for the CDR3: TGTGCCAGCAGGCAACAGGGCAGCTCTGGAAACACCATATATTTT.

The chain recombines TRBV28 with TRBJ1-2; 9 bases are shared with TRBD1. CDR3 length: 14 residues. The junction had 4 bases not matched to a gene; V was cut back by 4 bases and J by 4 bases. The V gene's germline CDR1 is MDHEN and CDR2 SYDVKM. CDR3 sequence: CASSSGQGIYGYTF. CDR3 coding DNA: TGTGCCAGCAGTTCGGGACAGGGAATCTATGGCTACACCTTC.

The chain links TRBV28 to TRBJ2-7; 8 nucleotides match TRBD1. After removal of 1 base from V and 5 bases from J, the junction contained 4 bases not matched to a gene. Germline V CDR1 and CDR2: MDHEN, SYDVKM. The CDR3 consists of 14 residues. The CDR3 here is CASSLLDRDDEQYF. CDR3 nucleotides: TGTGCCAGCAGTTTATTGGACAGGGACGACGAGCAGTACTTC.

This chain uses TRBV19 with TRBJ1-2; D not certain. Germline CDR1 reads LNHDA; CDR2 reads SQIVND (reference sequence). CDR3 size: 13 residues. Trimming shortened V by 4 bases and J by 1 base, and 7 bases separated the two germline ends. CDR3 DNA sequence: TGTGCCAGTAGTAGGGAGGTTAACTATGGCTACACCTTC. This sequence encodes CASSREVNYGYTF.

The J gene is TRBJ2-7, the V gene TRBV28; the match to TRBD1 covers 10 bases. The V and J ends lost 7 bases and 6 bases, in that order; junction bases with no gene match: 6. Germline assignment: CDR1 MDHEN and CDR2 SYDVKM. The CDR3 spans 13 residues. The CDR3 DNA reads as TGTGCCAGCACCGGGGGACAGGGGCGCGAGCAGTACTTC. Its translation is CASTGGQGREQYF.

This clone was counted a few times. The chain joins TRBV5-4 to TRBJ2-1; TRBD1 matches at 9 bases. Germline CDR1 reads SGHNT; CDR2 reads YYREEE (reference sequence). Trimming took 0 bases from V and 13 from J; bases not matched to a gene: 2. The CDR3 has 12 residues. CDR3 sequence (DNA): TGTGCCAGCAGCTTGGAGGACAGGGGACAGTTCTTC. It codes for CASSLEDRGQFF.

The chain carries TRBV4-2 and TRBJ1-5; unclear D gene. Trimming stripped 0 bases from V and 0 bases from J, with 6 bases between. The CDR3 has 15 amino acids. CDR1 LGHNA and CDR2 YNFKEQ come from the germline V gene. CDR3 amino acids: CASSQERASNQPQHF. In DNA form, the CDR3 reads TGTGCCAGCAGCCAAGAGCGGGCTAGCAATCAGCCCCAGCATTTT.

The chain has TRBV11-2 and TRBJ1-1; TRBD1 might be the D (5 bases). The CDR3 covers 13 residues. Germline CDR1 SGHAT, CDR2 FQNNGV. V was shortened by 3 bases and J by 8 bases, with 13 bases between the two germline ends. CDR3 nucleotide sequence: TGTGCCAGCAGCTTTATGGGGGGAGACGAAGCTTTCTTT. Its protein product is CASSFMGGDEAFF.

The chain combines TRBV9 with TRBJ1-2, with 8 nucleotides matching TRBD1. The trim removed 0 bases at V and 13 bases at J, leaving 11 bases unmatched. CDR3 length: 14 amino acids. The germline gives CDR1 SGDLS, CDR2 YYNGEE. In DNA, the CDR3 is TGTGCCAGCAGCGTAGGATGGGACAGGCCGGGGGGCACCTTC. Translated, it gives CASSVGWDRPGGTF. Combining the CDR3 with reference TRBV9 and TRBJ1-2 gives the whole variable domain DSGVTQTPKHLITATGQRVTLRCSPRSGDLSVYWYQQSLDQGLQFLIQYYNGEERAKGNILERFSAQQFPDLHSELNLSSLELGDSALYFCASSVGWDRPGGTFGSGTRLTVV.

This chain's CDR3 is CARSFQGQGAGGYTF. The CDR3 coding sequence is TGTGCCAGAAGCTTTCAGGGACAGGGGGCAGGTGGCTACACCTTC. V gene TRBV5-3 combines with J gene TRBJ1-2, with 12 bases identical to TRBD1. TRBV5-3 is placed among ORFs of uncertain function. This CDR3 is 15 amino acids long. Trimming took 2 bases from V and 7 from J; bases not matched to a gene: 6.

The V and J genes are TRBV7-9 and TRBJ2-7, with TRBD1 matching over 9 bases. Germline CDR1 and CDR2: SEHNR and FQNEAQ (reference sequence). V trimming: 1 base; J trimming: 2 bases; junction bases outside the gene matches: 0. The CDR3 has 14 residues. The CDR3 here is CASSLGQGAYEQYF. In DNA, the CDR3 is TGTGCCAGCAGCTTAGGACAGGGGGCCTACGAGCAGTACTTC.